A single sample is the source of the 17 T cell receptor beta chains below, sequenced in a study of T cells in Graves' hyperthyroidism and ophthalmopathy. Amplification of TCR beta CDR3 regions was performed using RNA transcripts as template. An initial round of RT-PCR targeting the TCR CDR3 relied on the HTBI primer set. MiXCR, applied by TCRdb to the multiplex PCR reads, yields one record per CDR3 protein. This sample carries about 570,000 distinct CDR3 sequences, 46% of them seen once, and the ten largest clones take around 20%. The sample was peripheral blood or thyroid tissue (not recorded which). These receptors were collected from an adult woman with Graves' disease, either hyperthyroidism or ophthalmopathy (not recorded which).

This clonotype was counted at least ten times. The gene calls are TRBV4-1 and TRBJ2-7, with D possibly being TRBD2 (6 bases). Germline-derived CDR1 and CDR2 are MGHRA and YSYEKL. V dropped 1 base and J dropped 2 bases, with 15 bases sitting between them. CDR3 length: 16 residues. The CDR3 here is CASSQVWGEPTYEQYF. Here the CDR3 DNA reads TGCGCCAGCAGCCAAGTTTGGGGGGAGCCTACCTACGAGCAGTACTTC.

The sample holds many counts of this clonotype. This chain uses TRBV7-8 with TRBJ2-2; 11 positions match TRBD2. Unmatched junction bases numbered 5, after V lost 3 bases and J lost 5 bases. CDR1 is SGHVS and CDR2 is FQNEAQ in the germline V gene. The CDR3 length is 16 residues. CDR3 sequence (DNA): TGTGCCAGCAGCTTCGCTAGCGGGAGGTCTACCGGGGAGCTGTTTTTT. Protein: CASSFASGRSTGELFF.

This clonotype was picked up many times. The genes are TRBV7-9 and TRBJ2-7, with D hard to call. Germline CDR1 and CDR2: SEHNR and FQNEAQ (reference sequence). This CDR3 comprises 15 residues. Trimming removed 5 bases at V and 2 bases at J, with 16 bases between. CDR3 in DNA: TGTGCCAGCAGCCCCCTCGTTGGCGATACCTACGAGCAGTACTTC. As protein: CASSPLVGDTYEQYF.

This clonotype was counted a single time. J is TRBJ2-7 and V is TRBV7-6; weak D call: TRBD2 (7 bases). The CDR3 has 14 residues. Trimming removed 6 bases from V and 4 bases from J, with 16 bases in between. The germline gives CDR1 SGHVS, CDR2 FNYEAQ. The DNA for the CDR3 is TGTGCCAGCAGGTCAACAGGGAGGGGATACGAGCAGTACTTC. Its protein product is CASRSTGRGYEQYF.

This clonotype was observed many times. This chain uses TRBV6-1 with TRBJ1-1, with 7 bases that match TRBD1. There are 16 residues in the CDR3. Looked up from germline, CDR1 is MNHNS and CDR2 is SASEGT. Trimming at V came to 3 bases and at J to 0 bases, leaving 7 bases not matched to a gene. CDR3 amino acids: CASSEGGDRVNTEAFF. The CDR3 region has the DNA TGTGCCAGCAGTGAGGGAGGTGACAGGGTGAACACTGAAGCTTTCTTT.

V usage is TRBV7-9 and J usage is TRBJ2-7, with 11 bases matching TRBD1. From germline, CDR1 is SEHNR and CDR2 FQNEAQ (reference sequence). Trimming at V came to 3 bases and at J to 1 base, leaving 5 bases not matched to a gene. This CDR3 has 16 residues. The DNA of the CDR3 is TGTGCCAGCAGCTTCATGGGACAGGGGGTTTCCTACGAGCAGTACTTC. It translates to CASSFMGQGVSYEQYF.

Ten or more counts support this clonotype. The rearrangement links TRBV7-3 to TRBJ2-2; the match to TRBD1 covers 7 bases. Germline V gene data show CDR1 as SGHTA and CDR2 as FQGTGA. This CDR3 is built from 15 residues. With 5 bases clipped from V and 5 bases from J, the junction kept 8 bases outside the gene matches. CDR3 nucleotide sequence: TGTGCCAGCAGCCCAGACAGGGTCCGAACCGGGGAGCTGTTTTTT. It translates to CASSPDRVRTGELFF. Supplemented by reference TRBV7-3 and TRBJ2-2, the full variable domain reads GAGVSQTPSNKVTEKGKYVELRCDPISGHTALYWYRQSLGQGPEFLIYFQGTGAADDSGLPNDRFFAVRPEGSVSTLKIQRTERGDSAVYLCASSPDRVRTGELFFGEGSRLTVL.

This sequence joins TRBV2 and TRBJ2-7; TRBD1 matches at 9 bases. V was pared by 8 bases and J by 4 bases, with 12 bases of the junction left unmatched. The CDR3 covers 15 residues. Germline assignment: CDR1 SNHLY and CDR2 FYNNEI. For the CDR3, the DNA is TGTGCCAGCTTTTTGGGGGGGACAGGGAAATACGAGCAGTACTTC. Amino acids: CASFLGGTGKYEQYF.

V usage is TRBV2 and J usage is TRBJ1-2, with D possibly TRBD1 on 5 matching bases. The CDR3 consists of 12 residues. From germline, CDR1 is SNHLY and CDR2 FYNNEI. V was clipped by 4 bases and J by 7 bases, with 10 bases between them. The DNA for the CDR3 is TGTGCCAGCAGTGCGGCAGGGTCTGGCTACACCTTC. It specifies CASSAAGSGYTF.

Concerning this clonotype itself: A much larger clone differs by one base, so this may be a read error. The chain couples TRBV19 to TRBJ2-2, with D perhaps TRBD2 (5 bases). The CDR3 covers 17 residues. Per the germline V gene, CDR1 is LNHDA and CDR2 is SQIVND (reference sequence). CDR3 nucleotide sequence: TGTGCCAGTAGTATAAGATTCGGCAATGAGCACACCGGGGAGCTGCTTTTT. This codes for CASSIRFGNEHTGELLF. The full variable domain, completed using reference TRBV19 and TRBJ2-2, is DGGITQSPKYLFRKEGQNVTLSCEQNLNHDAMYWYRQDPGQGLRLIYYSQIVNDFQKGDIAEGYSVSREKKESFPLTVTSAQKNPTAFYLCASSIRFGNEHTGELLFGEGSRLTVL.

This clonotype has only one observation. CDR3 sequence (DNA): TGCAGTGCTAGAGTAGTAAGTCGGCATGGCTACACCTTC. Protein sequence: CSARVVSRHGYTF. The chain employs TRBV20-1 and TRBJ1-2, with D unresolved. Germline V lookup: CDR1 DFQATT, CDR2 SNEGSKA (reference sequence). V dropped 1 base and J dropped 6 bases, with 12 bases sitting between them. The CDR3 consists of 13 residues.

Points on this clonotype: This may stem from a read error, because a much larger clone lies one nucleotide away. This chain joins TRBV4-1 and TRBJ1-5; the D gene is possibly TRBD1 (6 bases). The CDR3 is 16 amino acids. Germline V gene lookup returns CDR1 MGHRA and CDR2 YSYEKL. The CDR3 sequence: CASGQGPGAFSQPQHF. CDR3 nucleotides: TGCGCCAGCGGCCAAGGTCCGGGGGCGTTCAGTCAGCCCCAGCATTTT.

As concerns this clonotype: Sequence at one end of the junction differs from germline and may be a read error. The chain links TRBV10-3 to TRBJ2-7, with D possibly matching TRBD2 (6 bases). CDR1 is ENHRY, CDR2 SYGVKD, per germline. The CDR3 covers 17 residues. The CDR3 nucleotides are TGTGCCAGCAGTTTTCGTCATCCGGGGACTGGGACCTACGAGCAGTACTTC. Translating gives CASSFRHPGTGTYEQYF.

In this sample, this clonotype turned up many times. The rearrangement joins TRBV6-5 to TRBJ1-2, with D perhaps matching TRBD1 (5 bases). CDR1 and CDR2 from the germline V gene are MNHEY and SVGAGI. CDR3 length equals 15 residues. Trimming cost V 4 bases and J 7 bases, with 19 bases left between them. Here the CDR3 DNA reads TGTGCCAGCAGTTCCGATTGGGGGACCTCAAGTGGCTACACCTTC. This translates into CASSSDWGTSSGYTF.

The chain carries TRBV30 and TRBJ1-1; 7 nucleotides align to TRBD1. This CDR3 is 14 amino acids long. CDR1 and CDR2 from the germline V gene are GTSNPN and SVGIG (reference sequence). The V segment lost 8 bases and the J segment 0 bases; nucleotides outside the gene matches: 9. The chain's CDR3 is CALYFRGMNTEAFF. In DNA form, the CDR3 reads TGTGCCCTCTACTTCAGGGGGATGAACACTGAAGCTTTCTTT.

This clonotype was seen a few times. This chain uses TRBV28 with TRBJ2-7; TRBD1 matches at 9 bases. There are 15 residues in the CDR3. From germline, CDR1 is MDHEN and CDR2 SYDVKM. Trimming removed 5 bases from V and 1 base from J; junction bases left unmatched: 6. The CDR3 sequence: CASSTTGGPSYEQYF. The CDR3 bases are TGTGCCAGCAGTACGACAGGGGGGCCTTCCTACGAGCAGTACTTC. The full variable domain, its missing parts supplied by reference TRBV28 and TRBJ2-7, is DVKVTQSSRYLVKRTGEKVFLECVQDMDHENMFWYRQDPGLGLRLIYFSYDVKMKEKGDIPEGYSVSREKKERFSLILESASTNQTSMYLCASSTTGGPSYEQYFGPGTRLTVT.

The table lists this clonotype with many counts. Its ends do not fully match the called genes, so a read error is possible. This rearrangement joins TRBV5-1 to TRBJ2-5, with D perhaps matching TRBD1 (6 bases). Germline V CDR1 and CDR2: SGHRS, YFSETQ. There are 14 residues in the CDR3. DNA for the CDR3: TGTGCCAGCAGCTTAGTACAGGGACAAGAGACCCAGTACTTC. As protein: CASSLVQGQETQYF.